Shown below are 4 T cell receptor beta chains from a single sample sequenced in a study of metastatic and nonmetastatic thyroid tumors. Thyroid surgery took place with no prior treatment in any patient. TCRdb re-analyzed the PCR reads using MiXCR. The sample lists 14,000 to 15,000 clones, roughly a fifth occurring once. The material sequenced was blood. Receptors originate from a female donor with papillary thyroid cancer or a benign thyroid nodule (not recorded which). Some clones in this sample may be carry-over from other donors' samples.

This chain links TRBV11-2 with TRBJ2-1; TRBD1 agrees at 7 bases. Germline CDR1 and CDR2: SGHAT and FQNNGV. V dropped 5 bases and J dropped 5; count of bases not matched to a gene: 12. The CDR3 runs 16 residues. The CDR3 spells CASSPHTGAWDNEQFF. DNA for the CDR3: TGTGCCAGCAGCCCCCACACAGGGGCGTGGGACAATGAGCAGTTCTTC.

This clone was detected many times. The rearrangement links TRBV29-1 to TRBJ2-7; D perhaps matches TRBD1 (5 bases). Per germline, CDR1 SQVTM and CDR2 ANQGSEA. The CDR3 runs to 13 residues. V was trimmed by 3 bases and J by 6 bases, leaving 15 bases between them. CDR3 residues: CSVDLSGLAEQYF. CDR3 coding DNA: TGCAGCGTTGATTTATCAGGGCTGGCCGAGCAGTACTTC.

This clone was seen many times. The rearrangement uses TRBV5-1 and TRBJ2-2; TRBD2 aligns across 8 bases. Trimming at V came to 6 bases and at J to 1 base, leaving 8 bases not matched to a gene. The CDR3 length is 16 residues. Germline V gene sequence: CDR1 SGHRS, CDR2 YFSETQ. The CDR3 coding sequence is TGCGCCAGCACTTGGCGGGAGGTCCAGAACACCGGGGAGCTGTTTTTT. Its protein product is CASTWREVQNTGELFF.

This clone was observed a few times. The chain combines TRBV6-2 or TRBV6-3 with TRBJ1-5; the match to TRBD1 covers 7 bases. The germline V gene has CDR1 MNHEY and CDR2 SVGEGT. The V segment lost 6 bases and the J segment 0 bases; nucleotides outside the gene matches: 14. This CDR3 contains 18 residues. The CDR3: CASRDHDRVGSSNQPQHF. CDR3 nucleotide sequence: TGTGCCAGCAGGGACCATGACAGGGTCGGGAGTAGCAATCAGCCCCAGCATTTT.